A selection of T cell receptor beta chains follows, all from one sample in a study of blood T cell repertoires in COVID-19. The assay was immunoSEQ multiplex PCR, and TCRdb's table has in-frame clones only and misses some. The sample yields some 190,000 clones, about four fifths seen once. The sequenced material came from peripheral blood. The receptors derive from a man in his 60s with acute or convalescent COVID-19. The CDR3 runs from the conserved cysteine through the conserved F or W. The D gene is left open where the match is weak. Clone size is not always given. Where it is, it says once, few, many or a class for expanded clones.

j_call: TRBJ1-5; v_call: TRBV6-6; d_call: NA; clone_size: NA; cdr3_nt: TGTGCCAGCAGTTACGGTCCCCCGGGAGGGGGTCAGCCCCAGCATTTT; cdr3_aa: CASSYGPPGGGQPQHF
j_call: TRBJ1-2; v_call: TRBV2; d_call: NA; clone_size: few; cdr3_nt: TGTGCCAGCAGTCCCGTAGGCAGGGGTATGGGGGGCTACACCTTC; cdr3_aa: CASSPVGRGMGGYTF
j_call: TRBJ2-4; v_call: TRBV7-8; d_call: NA; clone_size: NA; cdr3_nt: TGTGCCAGCAGCCAAGGGACACTAGCCAAAAACATTCAGTACTTC; cdr3_aa: CASSQGTLAKNIQYF
j_call: TRBJ1-1; v_call: TRBV5-1; d_call: TRBD1; clone_size: NA; cdr3_nt: TGCGCCAGCAGGCGGTCCGGGACAGGGGGACGGAACACTGAAGCTTTCTTT; cdr3_aa: CASRRSGTGGRNTEAFF
j_call: TRBJ1-6; v_call: TRBV15; d_call: NA; clone_size: few; cdr3_nt: TGTGCCACCAGCAGAGGCGAGAGAGAAAAACACTTT; cdr3_aa: CATSRGEREKHF
j_call: TRBJ1-5; v_call: TRBV2; d_call: NA; clone_size: once; cdr3_nt: TGTGCCAGCACCACCCGGGGAGTAGGGCCCCGCAATCAGCCCCAGCATTTT; cdr3_aa: CASTTRGVGPRNQPQHF
j_call: TRBJ2-4; v_call: TRBV11-2; d_call: NA; clone_size: NA; cdr3_nt: TGTGCCAGCAGCCCTCAACTAGCCAAAAACATTCAGTACTTC; cdr3_aa: CASSPQLAKNIQYF
j_call: TRBJ2-2; v_call: TRBV5-1; d_call: TRBD1; clone_size: NA; cdr3_nt: TGCGCCAGCAGCTTGGCCCAAGGGGGCGGCACCGGGGAGCTGTTTTTT; cdr3_aa: CASSLAQGGGTGELFF
j_call: TRBJ2-5; v_call: TRBV7-9; d_call: NA; clone_size: NA; cdr3_nt: TGTGCCAGCAGCTTAGAAGGCCACTGGGGCGAGACCCAGTACTTC; cdr3_aa: CASSLEGHWGETQYF
j_call: TRBJ2-4; v_call: TRBV27; d_call: TRBD2; clone_size: NA; cdr3_nt: TGTGCCAGCAGTTCGGGAGGAACGTCCGCCAAAAACATTCAGTACTTC; cdr3_aa: CASSSGGTSAKNIQYF
j_call: TRBJ2-7; v_call: TRBV7-9; d_call: TRBD1; clone_size: NA; cdr3_nt: TGTGCCAGCAGCAGGGACAGGGGCGCGAACTACGAGCAGTACTTC; cdr3_aa: CASSRDRGANYEQYF
j_call: TRBJ1-4; v_call: TRBV2; d_call: TRBD1; clone_size: NA; cdr3_nt: TGTGCCAGCACTAGGACAGGGGGACGAACTAATGAAAAACTGTTTTTT; cdr3_aa: CASTRTGGRTNEKLFF
j_call: TRBJ2-3; v_call: TRBV5-1; d_call: TRBD2; clone_size: NA; cdr3_nt: TGCGCCAGCAGCTTGGGATCTAGCGGGGGGGCCTGGGGCACAGATACGCAGTATTTT; cdr3_aa: CASSLGSSGGAWGTDTQYF
j_call: TRBJ1-1; v_call: TRBV7-2; d_call: NA; clone_size: NA; cdr3_nt: TGTGCCAGCAGCTCGACAGGGAACACTGAAGCTTTCTTT; cdr3_aa: CASSSTGNTEAFF
j_call: TRBJ2-3; v_call: TRBV5-1; d_call: TRBD1; clone_size: NA; cdr3_nt: TGCGCCAGCAGCTCAGGACAGGGCACAGATACGCAGTATTTT; cdr3_aa: CASSSGQGTDTQYF
j_call: TRBJ2-3; v_call: TRBV19; d_call: TRBD2; clone_size: few; cdr3_nt: TGTGCCAGTAGTAATCGTCTAGCGGGGGCCAACACAGATACGCAGTATTTT; cdr3_aa: CASSNRLAGANTDTQYF
j_call: TRBJ2-7; v_call: TRBV6-2/TRBV6-3; d_call: NA; clone_size: few; cdr3_nt: TGTGCCAGCAGTTATACGGTTTCCTACGAGCAGTACTTC; cdr3_aa: CASSYTVSYEQYF
j_call: TRBJ1-5; v_call: TRBV10-2; d_call: TRBD1; clone_size: NA; cdr3_nt: TGCGCCAGCAGGGACAGGGCCGGCAATCAGCCCCAGCATTTT; cdr3_aa: CASRDRAGNQPQHF
j_call: TRBJ2-1; v_call: TRBV20-1; d_call: TRBD2; clone_size: NA; cdr3_nt: TGCAGTGCTAGTAGTGTTCAGGGAGCGGGAGGGCCCTTGGATGAGCAGTTCTTC; cdr3_aa: CSASSVQGAGGPLDEQFF
j_call: TRBJ1-5; v_call: TRBV21-1; d_call: NA; clone_size: NA; cdr3_nt: TGTGCCAGCAGCAAGTCGAAACTGGGAGATAACCAGCATTTT; cdr3_aa: CASSKSKLGDNQHF
j_call: TRBJ2-5; v_call: TRBV7-2; d_call: NA; clone_size: NA; cdr3_nt: TGTGCCAGCAGCCTCCTCGGGGGAGAGACCCAGTACTTC; cdr3_aa: CASSLLGGETQYF
j_call: TRBJ2-1; v_call: TRBV25-1; d_call: TRBD2; clone_size: NA; cdr3_nt: TGTGCCAGCATCTCTAGCGGGGGCCGGAATGAGCAGTTCTTC; cdr3_aa: CASISSGGRNEQFF
j_call: TRBJ1-5; v_call: TRBV3-1/TRBV3-2; d_call: TRBD1; clone_size: NA; cdr3_nt: TGTGCCAGCAGCCAACAGGACAGGCGGGGCAATCAGCCCCAGCATTTT; cdr3_aa: CASSQQDRRGNQPQHF
j_call: TRBJ1-2; v_call: TRBV7-3; d_call: NA; clone_size: few; cdr3_nt: TGTGCCAGCAGCCCGAGAACGCCAGGGGATGGCTACACCTTC; cdr3_aa: CASSPRTPGDGYTF
j_call: TRBJ2-1; v_call: TRBV9; d_call: NA; clone_size: NA; cdr3_nt: TGTGCCAGCAGCTCCCCAGACCGGGATGAGCAGTTCTTC; cdr3_aa: CASSSPDRDEQFF
j_call: TRBJ1-4; v_call: TRBV7-9; d_call: NA; clone_size: NA; cdr3_nt: TGTGCCAGCAGCTCGGGGCCCGGGAGTGGTGAAAAACTGTTTTTT; cdr3_aa: CASSSGPGSGEKLFF
j_call: TRBJ2-2; v_call: TRBV19; d_call: NA; clone_size: NA; cdr3_nt: TGTGCCAGTAGTATAGCGGCAGGATCGGACACCGGGGAGCTGTTTTTT; cdr3_aa: CASSIAAGSDTGELFF
j_call: TRBJ1-5; v_call: TRBV12-5; d_call: NA; clone_size: once; cdr3_nt: TGTGCTAGTGGTTTACAGGCAGGGCCCCCAAGGAGGCCCCAGCATTTT; cdr3_aa: CASGLQAGPPRRPQHF
j_call: TRBJ2-7; v_call: TRBV6-1; d_call: TRBD1; clone_size: NA; cdr3_nt: TGTGCCAGCAGTGAAGCATTGGGGGGACAGGGGTCCTACGAGCAGTACTTC; cdr3_aa: CASSEALGGQGSYEQYF
j_call: TRBJ2-1; v_call: TRBV2; d_call: NA; clone_size: NA; cdr3_nt: TGTGCCAGCAGCGCTCCGTGGACCACTAGCCCTAATGAGCAGTTCTTC; cdr3_aa: CASSAPWTTSPNEQFF
j_call: TRBJ2-7; v_call: TRBV6-2/TRBV6-3; d_call: NA; clone_size: few; cdr3_nt: TGTGCCAGCAGTCACTCCTACGAGCAGTACTTC; cdr3_aa: CASSHSYEQYF
j_call: TRBJ2-2; v_call: TRBV24-1; d_call: TRBD1; clone_size: NA; cdr3_nt: TGTGCCACCAGTGACCCCGGGACAGGGGTTACGGGGGAGCTGTTTTTT; cdr3_aa: CATSDPGTGVTGELFF
j_call: TRBJ1-6; v_call: TRBV19; d_call: NA; clone_size: NA; cdr3_nt: TGTGCCAGTAGTGGGGGGACCTCCTATAATTCACCCCTCCACTTT; cdr3_aa: CASSGGTSYNSPLHF
j_call: TRBJ1-2; v_call: TRBV12-3/TRBV12-4; d_call: TRBD1; clone_size: NA; cdr3_nt: TGTGCCAGCAGGGGACAGGGATGGGATGGCTACACCTTC; cdr3_aa: CASRGQGWDGYTF
j_call: TRBJ2-1; v_call: TRBV7-7; d_call: TRBD1; clone_size: NA; cdr3_nt: TGTGCTAGCAGCTTGGGGACAGTGTCCTACAATGAGCAGTTCTTC; cdr3_aa: CASSLGTVSYNEQFF
j_call: TRBJ1-2; v_call: TRBV6-1; d_call: NA; clone_size: NA; cdr3_nt: TGTGCCAGCAGTGAGGACAGCTATGGCTACACCTTC; cdr3_aa: CASSEDSYGYTF
j_call: TRBJ1-6; v_call: TRBV5-1; d_call: TRBD1; clone_size: NA; cdr3_nt: TGCGCCAGCAGCCTGGGGGACACAGGGGGCGGTCTTTCCCTCCACTTT; cdr3_aa: CASSLGDTGGGLSLHF
j_call: TRBJ1-2; v_call: TRBV6-5; d_call: TRBD1; clone_size: NA; cdr3_nt: TGTGCCAGCAGTTCCCAGACAGGGGGTCAGGAAGGCTACACCTTC; cdr3_aa: CASSSQTGGQEGYTF
j_call: TRBJ2-7; v_call: TRBV28; d_call: TRBD2; clone_size: NA; cdr3_nt: TGTGCCAGCAGCCTGGGAGGGAAAGAGTACGAGCAGTACTTC; cdr3_aa: CASSLGGKEYEQYF
j_call: TRBJ1-5; v_call: TRBV6-5; d_call: NA; clone_size: NA; cdr3_nt: TGTGCCAGCAGTTATACAGGGCTCGGCAATCAGCCCCAGCATTTT; cdr3_aa: CASSYTGLGNQPQHF
j_call: TRBJ1-3; v_call: TRBV19; d_call: TRBD1; clone_size: NA; cdr3_nt: TGTGCCAGTAGTTACTCGGGACAGGGGGCGTCTGGAAACACCATATATTTT; cdr3_aa: CASSYSGQGASGNTIYF
j_call: TRBJ1-2; v_call: TRBV7-9; d_call: NA; clone_size: NA; cdr3_nt: TGTGCCAGCAGCTTAGACAGGGTCAACTATGGCTACACCTTC; cdr3_aa: CASSLDRVNYGYTF
j_call: TRBJ1-2; v_call: TRBV6-1; d_call: TRBD1; clone_size: NA; cdr3_nt: TGTGCCAGCAGTTCAACCGGGACAGCAGGCGGCTACACCTTC; cdr3_aa: CASSSTGTAGGYTF
j_call: TRBJ2-3; v_call: TRBV3-1/TRBV3-2; d_call: NA; clone_size: few; cdr3_nt: TGTGCCAGCAACCTTGGGACTTCTAGCACAGATACGCAGTATTTT; cdr3_aa: CASNLGTSSTDTQYF
j_call: TRBJ1-5; v_call: TRBV5-1; d_call: TRBD1; clone_size: NA; cdr3_nt: TGCGCCAGCAGCTTGGTAGGGGGCAGCCAGCCCCAGCATTTT; cdr3_aa: CASSLVGGSQPQHF
j_call: TRBJ2-3; v_call: TRBV6-5; d_call: TRBD1; clone_size: NA; cdr3_nt: TGTGCCAGCTCCCGGACAGGGGGCTCAGATACGCAGTATTTT; cdr3_aa: CASSRTGGSDTQYF
j_call: TRBJ1-5; v_call: TRBV19; d_call: TRBD1; clone_size: few; cdr3_nt: TGTGCCAGTAGCAGAGGCAGGGGGGACCATCAGCCCCAGCATTTT; cdr3_aa: CASSRGRGDHQPQHF
j_call: TRBJ2-7; v_call: TRBV2; d_call: TRBD2; clone_size: NA; cdr3_nt: TGTGCCAGCAGTGATCGGACTAGCGGGACGGACGAGCAGTACTTC; cdr3_aa: CASSDRTSGTDEQYF